The clone carrying this T cell receptor beta chain was found many times. CDR3 length: 15 residues. Germline V gene data show CDR1 as DFQATT and CDR2 as SNEGSKA (reference sequence). V was pared by 6 bases and J by 3 bases, with 8 bases of the junction left unmatched. The data were obtained in a study of metastatic and nonmetastatic thyroid tumors. Thyroid surgery had not been preceded by any treatment in any patient. TCRdb re-analyzed the PCR reads using MiXCR. Of roughly 29,000 clones in the sample, around 20% were seen once. The chain couples TRBV20-1 to TRBJ1-3; 10 nucleotides align to TRBD1. The sequence was collected from a female donor with papillary thyroid cancer or a benign thyroid nodule (not recorded which). Some clones in this sample may be carry-over from other donors' samples. The material sequenced was blood. In DNA form, the CDR3 reads TGCAGTGCCCAACCGGGACAGGGGAATGGAAACACCATATATTTT. Protein: CSAQPGQGNGNTIYF.